The clone carrying this T cell receptor (beta chain) was seen only once. The time point denotes: pre-treatment sample, taken before nivolumab and TIL therapy. Sequencing used immunoSEQ v3. TCRdb keeps only in-frame clones here, not all; method: immunoSEQ multiplex PCR. Among about 52,000 clones listed, 70% to 80% were seen once. The CDR3 loop spans 16 amino acids. CDR1 MGHRA and CDR2 YSYEKL come from the germline V gene. Between the trimmed V and J ends, which lost 0 bases and 3 bases, there was a span of 13 bases. These data originate in a study of TIL therapy for anti-PD-1-resistant metastatic lung cancer. Study background: Tumors had a median PD-L1 proportion score of around 6%. Most patients had lung adenocarcinoma.

The source material was blood, sampled at baseline. This TCR was recovered from a woman between 30 and 80 years old with non-small cell lung cancer. The rearrangement uses TRBV4-1 and TRBJ2-3; a weak D match, TRBD2 (5 bases). DNA for the CDR3: TGCGCCAGCAGCCAAGAATGGGCTTCGGGGACAGATACGCAGTATTTT. Translating it yields CASSQEWASGTDTQYF.